This T cell receptor (beta chain) was recovered during a study of control samples from healthy donors and cancer patients. The CDR3 runs to 14 residues. The V gene's germline CDR1 is SGHAT and CDR2 FQDESV (reference sequence). The V end lost 0 bases, the J end lost 1 base, and 6 bases lay between the germline ends. Produced via immunoSEQ multiplex PCR; TCRdb's table is partial and in-frame only. The top ten clones hold 1.7% of a sample with roughly 120,000 clones, about 93% of them seen once. The receptor comes from a man in his fifties or sixties with head and neck cancer. The rearrangement joins TRBV11-1 to TRBJ2-5; no clear D gene. The sequencing sample was made of PBMCs. CDR3 coding DNA: TGTGCCAGCAGCTTAGCGGGTGGCCAAGAGACCCAGTACTTC. It translates to CASSLAGGQETQYF. The whole variable domain, remainder taken from reference TRBV11-1 and TRBJ2-5, is EAEVAQSPRYKITEKSQAVAFWCDPISGHATLYWYRQILGQGPELLVQFQDESVVDDSQLPKDRFSAERLKGVDSTLKIQPAELGDSAMYLCASSLAGGQETQYFGPGTRLLVL.